Only one count was recorded for the clone carrying this TCR beta chain. This sample is drawn from a study of preoperative IRX-2 immunotherapy in early breast cancer. Generated by immunoSEQ multiplex PCR, the TCRdb table keeps only in-frame clones and is missing some. The data contain 30,000 to 35,000 clones, 90% to 95% of them singletons. Noted treatment: preoperative locoregional IRX-2 cytokine immunotherapy. Preoperative locoregional IRX-2 cytokine immunotherapy was tested in the phase Ib source study. Sample acquisition took place from a patient treated with IRX-2 immunotherapy. The TCR comes from a human donor with breast cancer.

The CDR3 DNA reads TGTGCCAGCATCCCGGGGGGGGGAAGTCAGCCCCAGCATTTT. This gives the protein CASIPGGGSQPQHF. The V call is TRBV28, the J call TRBJ1-5; D might be TRBD1 (5 bases). CDR3 length: 14 residues. V was trimmed by 7 bases and J by 6 bases, leaving 16 bases between them. The germline CDR1 and CDR2 sequences are MDHEN and SYDVKM. Variable domain in full (rest from reference TRBV28 and TRBJ1-5): DVKVTQSSRYLVKRTGEKVFLECVQDMDHENMFWYRQDPGLGLRLIYFSYDVKMKEKGDIPEGYSVSREKKERFSLILESASTNQTSMYLCASIPGGGSQPQHFGDGTRLSIL.